This TCR beta chain is drawn from a study of blood T cell repertoires in COVID-19. Study information: T cells, B-cell-depleted T cells, or PBMCs supplied cDNA or gDNA.

Authors' data handling: By means of reference gene primer amplification, nucleated cell counts were estimated. Sequenced by immunoSEQ multiplex PCR; TCRdb stores in-frame clones only, minus some. V and J calls and clone size are as listed in that table; D and trimming were resolved from the DNA. The repertoire has 60,000 to 75,000 clones, around 90% of them found once; the top ten carry roughly 19%. Germline V lookup: CDR1 SNHLY, CDR2 FYNNEI. V lost 3 bases and J lost 9, with 17 bases in between. The CDR3 is 14 residues long. The rearrangement joins TRBV2 to TRBJ1-1; D perhaps matches TRBD1 (6 bases). This clonotype originated in an elderly woman with acute or convalescent COVID-19. Sequenced input: peripheral blood. The CDR3 DNA sequence: TGTGCCAGCAGTGACCGGGACATTCATCCCCAAGCTTTCTTT. Amino acids: CASSDRDIHPQAFF.